This section outlines one T cell receptor (beta chain) sequence together with its context. Only in-frame clones appear in the TCRdb table, and some are missing; sequencing was by immunoSEQ multiplex PCR. The repertoire includes tens of thousands of clones, 70% to 90% of them detected once, and almost 6.5% sits in the top ten. This entry belongs to a study of T cell changes during pregnancy in multiple sclerosis. Trimming stripped 2 bases from V and 8 bases from J, with 16 bases between. CDR3 length: 15 amino acids. CDR1 is SEHNR and CDR2 is FQNEAQ in the germline V gene (reference sequence). The receptor's source is a female donor with multiple sclerosis, enrolled in a pregnancy study. Here the sequenced sample was CD8+ T cells from peripheral blood mononuclear cells, taken in the second trimester of pregnancy. This chain links TRBV7-9 with TRBJ2-1; tentatively, D is TRBD1 (6 bases). Here the CDR3 reads CASSLIRHRVDEQFF. CDR3 nucleotide sequence: TGTGCCAGCAGCTTAATAAGACACAGGGTCGATGAGCAGTTCTTC. The whole variable domain, filled in from reference TRBV7-9 and TRBJ2-1, reads DTGVSQNPRHKITKRGQNVTFRCDPISEHNRLYWYRQTLGQGPEFLTYFQNEAQLEKSRLLSDRFSAERPKGSFSTLEIQRTEQGDSAMYLCASSLIRHRVDEQFFGPGTRLTVL.